This entry describes one T cell receptor (beta chain). Antigen: not known. The V end lost 4 bases, the J end lost 5 bases, and 18 bases lay between the germline ends. This CDR3 has 15 residues. From germline, CDR1 is SGHRS and CDR2 YFSETQ. These data are taken from a study of T cells in localized non-small cell lung cancer. Study-level points and caveats: The tumor had only one region sequenced, so heterogeneity remains possible. Uninvolved adjacent lung, not tumor, had the highest T cell clonality. Median detection of top 100 tumor clones in adjacent lung was 57 clones. Higher adjacent-lung clonality was associated with shorter survival.

Here immunoSEQ multiplex PCR was the method, and the copy in TCRdb shows in-frame clones only, minus some. The data contain around 25,000 clones, 92% of them singletons. The sample here was peripheral blood, taken before any cancer treatment. J is TRBJ2-5 and V is TRBV5-1; D is possibly TRBD2 (5 bases). The sequence was obtained from a woman aged 35 to 69 with stage I lung adenocarcinoma. As DNA, the CDR3 is TGCGCCAGCAGCACTCTTCCGGGGAGTGTGGAGACCCAGTACTTC. Its protein is CASSTLPGSVETQYF. Variable domain in full (rest from reference TRBV5-1 and TRBJ2-5): KAGVTQTPRYLIKTRGQQVTLSCSPISGHRSVSWYQQTPGQGLQFLFEYFSETQRNKGNFPGRFSGRQFSNSRSEMNVSTLELGDSALYLCASSTLPGSVETQYFGPGTRLLVL.